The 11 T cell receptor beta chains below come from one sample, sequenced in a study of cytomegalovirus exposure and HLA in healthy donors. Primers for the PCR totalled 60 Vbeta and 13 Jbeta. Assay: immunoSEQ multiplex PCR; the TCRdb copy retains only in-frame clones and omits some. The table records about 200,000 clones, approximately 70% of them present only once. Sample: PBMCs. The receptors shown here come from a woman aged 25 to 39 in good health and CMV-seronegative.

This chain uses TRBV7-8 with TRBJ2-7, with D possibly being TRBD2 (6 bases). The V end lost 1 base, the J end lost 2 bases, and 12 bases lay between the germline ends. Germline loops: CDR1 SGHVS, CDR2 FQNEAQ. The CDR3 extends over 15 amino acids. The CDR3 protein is CASSLETGGTYEQYF. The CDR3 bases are TGTGCCAGCAGCTTAGAGACTGGCGGGACCTACGAGCAGTACTTC.

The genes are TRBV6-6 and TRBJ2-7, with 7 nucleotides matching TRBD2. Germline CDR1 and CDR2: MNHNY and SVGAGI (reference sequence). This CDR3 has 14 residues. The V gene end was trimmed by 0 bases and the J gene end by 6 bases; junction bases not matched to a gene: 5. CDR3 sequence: CASSYSHREGEQYF. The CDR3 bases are TGTGCCAGCAGTTACTCGCATAGGGAGGGCGAGCAGTACTTC.

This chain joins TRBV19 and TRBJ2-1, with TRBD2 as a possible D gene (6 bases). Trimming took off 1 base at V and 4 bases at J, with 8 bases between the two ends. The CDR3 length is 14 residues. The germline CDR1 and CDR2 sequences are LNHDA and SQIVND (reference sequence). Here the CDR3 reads CASSIGGLYNEQFF. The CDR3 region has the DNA TGTGCCAGTAGTATAGGGGGACTGTACAATGAGCAGTTCTTC. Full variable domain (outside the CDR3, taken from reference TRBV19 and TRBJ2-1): DGGITQSPKYLFRKEGQNVTLSCEQNLNHDAMYWYRQDPGQGLRLIYYSQIVNDFQKGDIAEGYSVSREKKESFPLTVTSAQKNPTAFYLCASSIGGLYNEQFFGPGTRLTVL.

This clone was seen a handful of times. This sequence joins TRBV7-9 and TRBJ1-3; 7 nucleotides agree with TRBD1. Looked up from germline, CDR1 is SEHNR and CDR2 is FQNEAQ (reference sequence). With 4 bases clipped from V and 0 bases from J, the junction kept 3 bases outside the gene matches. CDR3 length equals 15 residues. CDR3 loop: CASSSDRASGNTIYF. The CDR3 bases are TGTGCCAGCAGCTCAGACAGGGCCTCTGGAAACACCATATATTTT.

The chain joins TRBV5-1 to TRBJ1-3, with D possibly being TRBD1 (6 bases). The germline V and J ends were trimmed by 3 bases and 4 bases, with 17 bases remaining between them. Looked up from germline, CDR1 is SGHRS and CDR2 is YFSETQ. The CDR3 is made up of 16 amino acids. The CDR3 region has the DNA TGCGCCAGCAGCTCGGTACAGGGACCTTCAGGAAACACCATATATTTT. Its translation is CASSSVQGPSGNTIYF.

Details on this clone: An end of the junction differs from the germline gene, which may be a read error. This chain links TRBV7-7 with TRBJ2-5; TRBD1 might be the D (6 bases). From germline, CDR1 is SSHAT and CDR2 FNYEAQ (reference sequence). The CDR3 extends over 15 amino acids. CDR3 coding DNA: TGTGCTAGCAGCTTGGCGCGACAGGCACAAGAGACCCAGTACTTC. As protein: CASSLARQAQETQYF.

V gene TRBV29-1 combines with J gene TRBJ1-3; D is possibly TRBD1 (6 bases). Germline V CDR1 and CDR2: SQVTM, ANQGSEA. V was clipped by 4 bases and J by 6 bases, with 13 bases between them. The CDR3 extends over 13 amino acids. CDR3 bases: TGCAGCGTTGCGGGGGGCACGGAAAACACCATATATTTT. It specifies CSVAGGTENTIYF. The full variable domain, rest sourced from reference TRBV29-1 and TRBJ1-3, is SAVISQKPSRDICQRGTSLTIQCQVDSQVTMMFWYRQQPGQSLTLIATANQGSEATYESGFVIDKFPISRPNLTFSTLTVSNMSPEDSSIYLCSVAGGTENTIYFGEGSWLTVV.

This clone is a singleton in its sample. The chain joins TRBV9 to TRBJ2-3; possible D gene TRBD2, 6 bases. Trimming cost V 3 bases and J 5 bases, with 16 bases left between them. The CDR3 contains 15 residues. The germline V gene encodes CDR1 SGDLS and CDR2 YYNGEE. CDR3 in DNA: TGTGCCAGCAGCGAGGTCCCACACGGGGGAGATACGCAGTATTTT. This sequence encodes CASSEVPHGGDTQYF.

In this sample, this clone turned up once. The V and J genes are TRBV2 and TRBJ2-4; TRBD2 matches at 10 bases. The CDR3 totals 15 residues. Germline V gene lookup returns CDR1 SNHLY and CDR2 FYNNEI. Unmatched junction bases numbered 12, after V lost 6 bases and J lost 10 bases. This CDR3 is CASRYSELAGDIQYF. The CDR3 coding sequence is TGTGCCAGCAGGTACAGCGAGCTAGCGGGGGATATTCAGTACTTC. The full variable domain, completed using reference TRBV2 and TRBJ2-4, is EPEVTQTPSHQVTQMGQEVILRCVPISNHLYFYWYRQILGQKVEFLVSFYNNEISEKSEIFDDQFSVERPDGSNFTLKIRSTKLEDSAMYFCASRYSELAGDIQYFGAGTRLSVL.

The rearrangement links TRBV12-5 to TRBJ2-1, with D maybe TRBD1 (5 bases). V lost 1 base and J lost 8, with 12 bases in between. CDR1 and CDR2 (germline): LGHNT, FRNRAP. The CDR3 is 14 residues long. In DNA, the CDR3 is TGTGCTAGTGGTTTGGGACAGAGCCTCGATGAGCAGTTCTTC. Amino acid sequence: CASGLGQSLDEQFF.

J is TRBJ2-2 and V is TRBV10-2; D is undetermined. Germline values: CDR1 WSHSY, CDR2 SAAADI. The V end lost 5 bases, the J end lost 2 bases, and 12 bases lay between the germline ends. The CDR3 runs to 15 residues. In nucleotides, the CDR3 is TGCGCCAGCAGTCACGTGGAGCGAAACACCGGGGAGCTGTTTTTT. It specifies CASSHVERNTGELFF.